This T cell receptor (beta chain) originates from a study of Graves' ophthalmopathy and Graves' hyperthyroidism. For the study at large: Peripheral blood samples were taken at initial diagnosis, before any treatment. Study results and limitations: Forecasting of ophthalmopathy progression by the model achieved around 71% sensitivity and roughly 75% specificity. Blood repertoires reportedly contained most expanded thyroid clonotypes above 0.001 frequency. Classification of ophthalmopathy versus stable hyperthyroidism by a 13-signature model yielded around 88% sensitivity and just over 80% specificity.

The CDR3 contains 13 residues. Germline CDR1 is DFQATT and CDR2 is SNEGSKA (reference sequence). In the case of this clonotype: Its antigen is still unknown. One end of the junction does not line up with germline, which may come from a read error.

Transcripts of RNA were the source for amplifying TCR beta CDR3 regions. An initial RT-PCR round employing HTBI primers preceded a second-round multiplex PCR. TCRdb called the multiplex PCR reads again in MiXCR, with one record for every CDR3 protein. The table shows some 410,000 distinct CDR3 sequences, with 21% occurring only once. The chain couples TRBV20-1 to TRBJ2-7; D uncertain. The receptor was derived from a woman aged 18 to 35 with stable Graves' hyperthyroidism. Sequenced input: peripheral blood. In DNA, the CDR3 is TGCAGTGCTATTTCCCCGCGTTCCTTCGAGCAGTACTTC. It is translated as CSAISPRSFEQYF.